The next 32 T cell receptor beta chains were all read from a single sample in a study of T cell repertoires in cytomegalovirus infection. TCRdb re-analysed the reads in MiXCR, keeping a single row per CDR3 protein. This table has some 170,000 distinct CDR3 sequences, about 15% appearing once. Sequenced input: CD8+ T cells from PBMCs. The source is a human donor in good health (CMV status not recorded). Some clones in this sample may be carry-over from other donors' samples.

The chain carries TRBV6-6 and TRBJ1-1; D not certain. From germline, CDR1 is MNHNY and CDR2 SVGAGI (reference sequence). V lost 11 bases to trimming and J lost 7 bases, with 14 bases between them. The CDR3 has 11 residues. CDR3 in amino acids: CALRRFDEAFF. The CDR3 DNA is TGTGCCCTTCGACGTTTTGATGAAGCTTTCTTT.

There are a few counts of this clonotype. J is TRBJ2-7 and V is TRBV7-9; D possibly corresponds to TRBD1 (5 bases). V lost 5 bases to trimming and J lost 2 bases, with 13 bases between them. The CDR3 covers 14 residues. Germline V gene sequence: CDR1 SEHNR, CDR2 FQNEAQ (reference sequence). The CDR3 region is CASSPDRNPYEQYF. The CDR3, as DNA: TGTGCCAGCAGCCCCGACAGAAACCCCTACGAGCAGTACTTC.

This clonotype was detected a few times. The CDR3 region has the DNA TGTGCCAGCAGTTATTTGGGGATGAACACTGAAGCTTTCTTT. Its protein is CASSYLGMNTEAFF. The J gene is TRBJ1-1, the V gene TRBV6-2 or TRBV6-3, with D unclear. Germline V gene data show CDR1 as MNHEY and CDR2 as SVGEGT. This CDR3 spans 14 amino acids. Trimming took off 3 bases at V and 0 bases at J, with 8 bases between the two ends.

This sequence joins TRBV15 and TRBJ2-7, with TRBD1 matching over 9 bases. The CDR3 has 15 amino acids. J lost 3 bases, V lost 1 base, and 4 bases had no gene match. Per germline, CDR1 LNHNV and CDR2 YYDKDF (reference sequence). The CDR3 coding sequence is TGTGCCACCAGCAGAGTTGGGACAGGGCTCTACGAGCAGTACTTC. Translating it yields CATSRVGTGLYEQYF.

This clonotype occurred once. The rearrangement joins TRBV30 to TRBJ2-1; D is possibly TRBD2 (7 bases). CDR1 and CDR2 from the germline V gene are GTSNPN and SVGIG (reference sequence). V was cut by 3 bases and J by 6 bases, with 15 bases left in between. This CDR3 is 14 amino acids long. The CDR3 DNA is TGTGCCTGGAGGGAGAGGGGGGGCGGCAATGAGCAGTTCTTC. Translation gives CAWRERGGGNEQFF.

This sequence joins TRBV20-1 and TRBJ2-5, with 8 bases that match TRBD2. From germline, CDR1 is DFQATT and CDR2 SNEGSKA (reference sequence). V trimming: 1 base; J trimming: 7 bases; junction bases outside the gene matches: 8. CDR3 length: 14 amino acids. For the CDR3, the DNA is TGCAGTGCTAGAGGGTTCCGGACTAGCAGGACCCAGTACTTC. Amino acid sequence: CSARGFRTSRTQYF.

J is TRBJ1-1 and V is TRBV6-5; TRBD1 aligns across 9 bases. The length of the CDR3 is 15 residues. The germline CDR1 and CDR2 sequences are MNHEY and SVGAGI. V lost 6 bases and J lost 7; bases outside the gene matches: 12. CDR3 sequence reads: CASSLLSDRGDEAFF. In DNA form, the CDR3 reads TGTGCCAGCAGCCTTCTCTCGGACAGGGGAGATGAAGCTTTCTTT.

This clonotype has just a few counts. The chain combines TRBV7-9 with TRBJ1-1, with 7 bases fitting TRBD1. V lost 1 base to trimming and J lost 5 bases; unmatched junction nucleotides: 4. Germline assignment: CDR1 SEHNR and CDR2 FQNEAQ (reference sequence). The CDR3 length is 14 residues. In DNA, the CDR3 is TGTGCCAGCAGCTTAGTAACAGGGGTGACTGAAGCTTTCTTT. This gives the protein CASSLVTGVTEAFF.

CDR3 bases: TGTGCCAGCAGTTATTCGGACAGTGAGTATTTT. It specifies CASSYSDSEYF. This rearrangement joins TRBV28 to TRBJ2-3, with D maybe TRBD1 (6 bases). This CDR3 is built from 11 residues. V was pared by 4 bases and J by 13 bases, with 12 bases between. Germline values: CDR1 MDHEN, CDR2 SYDVKM.

This clonotype was seen many times. The V call is TRBV5-4, the J call TRBJ1-1, with 7 bases matching TRBD1. The germline CDR1 and CDR2 sequences are SGHNT and YYREEE (reference sequence). The length of the CDR3 is 16 residues. The junction had 15 bases not matched to a gene; V was cut back by 4 bases and J by 6 bases. For the CDR3, the DNA is TGTGCCAGCAGCGGGGCCGGGACAGACATTGGGCCTGAAGCTTTCTTT. Residues: CASSGAGTDIGPEAFF.

The rearrangement joins TRBV6-2 or TRBV6-3 to TRBJ1-1; 8 bases align to TRBD1. Germline CDR1 MNHEY, CDR2 SVGEGT. The CDR3 totals 13 residues. Trimming cost V 6 bases and J 4 bases; bases outside gene matches: 4. The CDR3 DNA reads TGTGCCAGCAGACAGGGGGTAGGCACTGAAGCTTTCTTT. Protein: CASRQGVGTEAFF.

The chain is built from TRBV7-6 and TRBJ2-7, with a tentative D call TRBD2 (6 bases). The CDR3 loop spans 13 amino acids. V lost 3 bases, J lost 7 bases, and 13 bases lay in between. Germline-derived CDR1 and CDR2 are SGHVS and FNYEAQ. The CDR3 coding sequence is TGTGCCAGCAGCTTCAAGCAGCGGGCAGAGCAGTACTTC. Protein product: CASSFKQRAEQYF.

The chain is built from TRBV7-2 and TRBJ2-2; D remains ambiguous. Germline loops: CDR1 SGHTA, CDR2 FQGNSA. The V end lost 6 bases, the J end lost 4 bases, and 6 bases lay between the germline ends. This CDR3 comprises 12 residues. The CDR3 region has the DNA TGTGCCAGCAGATTACGCACCGGGGAGCTGTTTTTT. Protein sequence: CASRLRTGELFF.

The rearrangement links TRBV6-6 to TRBJ1-6; D remains ambiguous. The ends were cut back, 6 bases at V and 14 bases at J, with 17 bases in the middle. CDR1 and CDR2 (germline): MNHNY, SVGAGI (reference sequence). This CDR3 region has 13 residues. The CDR3 is CASSLGADSALHF. As DNA, the CDR3 is TGTGCCAGCAGCTTGGGCGCGGACTCCGCCCTCCACTTT.

The V call is TRBV7-6, the J call TRBJ2-7; TRBD2 matches at 12 bases. Trimming removed 5 bases from V and 0 bases from J; junction bases left unmatched: 5. CDR1 and CDR2 from the germline V gene are SGHVS and FNYEAQ. There are 16 residues in the CDR3. CDR3 protein: CASSAGLAGSSYEQYF. The CDR3 DNA reads TGTGCCAGCAGCGCCGGACTAGCGGGGTCCTCCTACGAGCAGTACTTC.

For this clonotype: Mismatch with germline at one junction end may stem from a read error. The V call is TRBV15, the J call TRBJ2-2; 10 nucleotides line up with TRBD1. CDR3 size: 16 residues. The germline V gene encodes CDR1 LNHNV and CDR2 YYDKDF (reference sequence). The DNA for the CDR3 is TGTGCCACCAGCGGAGACAGGGGGCAGAACACCGGGGAGCTGTTTTTT. This gives the protein CATSGDRGQNTGELFF.

This clonotype was seen only a few times. The genes are TRBV29-1 and TRBJ2-7; 9 bases line up with TRBD2. With 1 base clipped from V and 1 base from J, the junction kept 5 bases outside the gene matches. The CDR3 spans 15 residues. Germline assignment: CDR1 SQVTM and CDR2 ANQGSEA. The CDR3 DNA is TGCAGCGTTGAAGGTACTAGCGGGCGTTCCTACGAGCAGTACTTC. It codes for CSVEGTSGRSYEQYF.

The CDR3 nucleotides read TGTGCCAGCAGCTTGGGTCAGGGGGAGCGACAGCCCCAGCATTTT. Amino acids: CASSLGQGERQPQHF. The chain uses TRBV5-6 and TRBJ1-5, with TRBD1 identical over 7 bases. V was pared by 0 bases and J by 7 bases, with 7 bases of the junction left unmatched. The CDR3 contains 15 residues. In germline, CDR1 is SGHDT, CDR2 YYEEEE.

This rearrangement joins TRBV29-1 to TRBJ2-1, with TRBD2 matching 9 bases. The CDR3 contains 13 residues. Germline V gives CDR1 SQVTM, CDR2 ANQGSEA. Trimming at V came to 6 bases and at J to 6 bases, leaving 6 bases not matched to a gene. The CDR3 region has the DNA TGCAGCGTCCCAGCGGGGGGACCCAATGAGCAGTTCTTC. Its translation is CSVPAGGPNEQFF.

This clonotype showed up just a few times. The chain carries TRBV10-3 and TRBJ2-7, with D maybe TRBD2 (5 bases). This CDR3 region has 13 residues. Germline assignment: CDR1 ENHRY and CDR2 SYGVKD. V was pared by 3 bases and J by 4 bases, with 10 bases between. In DNA form, the CDR3 reads TGTGCCATCAGTGAAAGTGGACTTTACGAGCAGTACTTC. This gives the protein CAISESGLYEQYF.

The chain joins TRBV12-3 or TRBV12-4 to TRBJ2-1; TRBD1 matches 8 bases. The J segment lost 5 bases and the V segment lost 2 bases, leaving 5 bases of the junction unmatched. The CDR3 length is 15 residues. The CDR3 bases are TGTGCCAGCAGTTTACAGGGGGCGATCCACAATGAGCAGTTCTTC. Protein product: CASSLQGAIHNEQFF.

This clonotype was recorded a few times. The gene calls are TRBV20-1 and TRBJ1-4; 8 nucleotides line up with TRBD1. V was pared by 5 bases and J by 12 bases, with 5 bases of the junction left unmatched. The CDR3 has 11 amino acids. Germline CDR1 is DFQATT and CDR2 is SNEGSKA (reference sequence). The CDR3 here is CSAGPGQELFF. The CDR3 DNA sequence: TGCAGTGCTGGACCGGGACAGGAACTGTTTTTT.

The chain uses TRBV20-1 and TRBJ1-1, with no clear D. V lost 8 bases and J 3 bases, leaving 16 bases between the germline ends. The CDR3 runs to 13 residues. Germline lookup yields CDR1 DFQATT and CDR2 SNEGSKA (reference sequence). The CDR3 loop reads CSPSLDRDTEAFF. The CDR3 DNA reads TGCAGTCCCTCCCTGGACCGGGACACTGAAGCTTTCTTT.

CDR3 DNA sequence: TGTGCCAGCAGCTCCCCGAGTAGGAACACCGGGGAGCTGTTTTTT. It translates to CASSSPSRNTGELFF. J is TRBJ2-2 and V is TRBV7-9; D unclear. Germline loops: CDR1 SEHNR, CDR2 FQNEAQ (reference sequence). The ends were cut back, 4 bases at V and 1 base at J, with 10 bases in the middle. The CDR3 has 15 residues.

The chain is built from TRBV7-6 and TRBJ2-3, with 7 bases lining up with TRBD2. There are 16 residues in the CDR3. Germline CDR1 reads SGHVS; CDR2 reads FNYEAQ. Unmatched junction bases numbered 8, after V lost 5 bases and J lost 0 bases. CDR3 protein: CASSQRRGDSTDTQYF. Written as DNA, the CDR3 is TGTGCCAGCAGCCAAAGACGGGGGGATAGCACAGATACGCAGTATTTT.

The chain uses TRBV12-3 or TRBV12-4 and TRBJ2-1; D gene ambiguous. The CDR3 consists of 12 residues. V lost 7 bases and J lost 9, with 13 bases in between. The CDR3 DNA follows: TGTGCCAGCACCCTAAAGTATCTTGAGCAGTTCTTC. Its translation is CASTLKYLEQFF.

In its sample, this clonotype was seen a few times. The V call is TRBV7-7, the J call TRBJ2-3; D tentatively reads TRBD1 or TRBD2 (6 bases each). CDR3 length equals 16 residues. Germline V CDR1 and CDR2: SSHAT, FNYEAQ (reference sequence). V lost 6 bases and J 4 bases, leaving 20 bases between the germline ends. In DNA form, the CDR3 reads TGTGCCAGCAGTCCAAGGGGGGTCTCCCACGCAGATACGCAGTATTTT. As protein: CASSPRGVSHADTQYF.

This clonotype was counted many times. This chain's CDR3 is CASSLVGTSVYEQYF. CDR3 sequence (DNA): TGCGCCAGCAGCTTAGTGGGGACTAGCGTCTACGAGCAGTACTTC. The genes are TRBV5-1 and TRBJ2-7; 10 positions match TRBD2. From germline, CDR1 is SGHRS and CDR2 YFSETQ. The V segment lost 2 bases and the J segment 3 bases; nucleotides outside the gene matches: 5. This CDR3 has 15 amino acids.

This chain uses TRBV12-3 or TRBV12-4 with TRBJ1-2; D might be TRBD1 (6 bases). This CDR3 region has 14 residues. Deletions cut 5 bases from V and 8 bases from J, with 18 bases between. CDR3 amino acids: CASSPHRVGTGYTF. CDR3 DNA: TGTGCCAGCAGTCCCCACAGGGTGGGTACGGGCTACACCTTC.

The chain couples TRBV12-3 or TRBV12-4 to TRBJ2-3, with D unclear. This CDR3 region has 12 residues. V lost 6 bases and J lost 6, with 10 bases in between. This CDR3 is CASSPSADTQYF. In DNA, the CDR3 is TGTGCCAGCAGCCCAAGTGCGGATACGCAGTATTTT.

This clonotype showed up just a few times. The V and J genes are TRBV4-3 and TRBJ1-2, with D perhaps matching TRBD1 (5 bases). Germline loops: CDR1 LGHNA, CDR2 YSLEER. The CDR3 spans 17 residues. Trimming shortened V by 4 bases and J by 8 bases, and 26 bases separated the two germline ends. The CDR3 region has the DNA TGCGCCAGCAGCCCTTTAATTCTTGAATGGGGCCCGGGAGGCTACACCTTC. Translating it yields CASSPLILEWGPGGYTF.

This clonotype has just a few counts. The chain is built from TRBV28 and TRBJ2-5, with 9 bases identical to TRBD1. Trimming cost V 6 bases and J 1 base; bases outside gene matches: 9. The CDR3 covers 16 residues. The germline V gene encodes CDR1 MDHEN and CDR2 SYDVKM. For the CDR3, the DNA is TGTGCCAGCAGGGCCCCGGACAGGGGCTCCCAAGAGACCCAGTACTTC. As protein: CASRAPDRGSQETQYF. The whole variable domain, filled in from reference TRBV28 and TRBJ2-5, reads DVKVTQSSRYLVKRTGEKVFLECVQDMDHENMFWYRQDPGLGLRLIYFSYDVKMKEKGDIPEGYSVSREKKERFSLILESASTNQTSMYLCASRAPDRGSQETQYFGPGTRLLVL.